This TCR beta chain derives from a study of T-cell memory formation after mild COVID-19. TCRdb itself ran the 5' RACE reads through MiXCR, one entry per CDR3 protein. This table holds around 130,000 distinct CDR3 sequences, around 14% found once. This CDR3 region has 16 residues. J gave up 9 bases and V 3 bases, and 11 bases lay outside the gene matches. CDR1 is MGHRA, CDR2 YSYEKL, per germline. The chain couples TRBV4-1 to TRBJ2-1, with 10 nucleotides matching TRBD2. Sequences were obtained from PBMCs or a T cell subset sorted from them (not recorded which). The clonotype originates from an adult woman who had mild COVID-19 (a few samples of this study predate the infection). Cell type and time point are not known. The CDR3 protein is CASSQGRAGGAFEQFF. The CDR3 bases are TGCGCCAGCAGCCAGGGAAGAGCGGGGGGGGCCTTTGAGCAGTTCTTC.